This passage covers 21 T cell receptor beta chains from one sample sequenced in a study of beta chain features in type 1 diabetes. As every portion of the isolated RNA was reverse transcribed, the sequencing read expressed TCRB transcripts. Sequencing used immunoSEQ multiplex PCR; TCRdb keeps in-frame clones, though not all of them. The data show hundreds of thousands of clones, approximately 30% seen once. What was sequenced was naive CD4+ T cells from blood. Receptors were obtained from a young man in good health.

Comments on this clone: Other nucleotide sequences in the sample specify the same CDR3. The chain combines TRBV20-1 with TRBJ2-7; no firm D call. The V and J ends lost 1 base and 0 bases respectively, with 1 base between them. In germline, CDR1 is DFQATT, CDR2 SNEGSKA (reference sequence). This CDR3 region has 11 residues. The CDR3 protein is CSARASYEQYF. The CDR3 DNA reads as TGCAGTGCTAGAGCCTCCTACGAGCAGTACTTC.

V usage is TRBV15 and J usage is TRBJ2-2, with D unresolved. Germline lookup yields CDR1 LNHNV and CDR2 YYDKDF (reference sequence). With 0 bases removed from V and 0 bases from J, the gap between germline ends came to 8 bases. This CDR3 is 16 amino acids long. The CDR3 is CATSRDGPANTGELFF. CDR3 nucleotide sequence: TGTGCCACCAGCAGAGATGGACCGGCGAACACCGGGGAGCTGTTTTTT.

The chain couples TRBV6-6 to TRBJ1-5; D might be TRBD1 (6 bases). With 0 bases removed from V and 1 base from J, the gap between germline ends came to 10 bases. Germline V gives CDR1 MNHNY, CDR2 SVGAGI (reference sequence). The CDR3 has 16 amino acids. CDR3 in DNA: TGTGCCAGCAGTTACTCGAAGGACAGAAGCAATCAGCCCCAGCATTTT. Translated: CASSYSKDRSNQPQHF.

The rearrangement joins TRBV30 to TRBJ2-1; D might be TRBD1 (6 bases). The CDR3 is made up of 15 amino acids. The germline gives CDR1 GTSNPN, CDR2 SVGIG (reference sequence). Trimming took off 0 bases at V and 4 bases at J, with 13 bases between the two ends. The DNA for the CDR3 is TGTGCCTGGAGTGTCGGGCAGGGGTTGTACAATGAGCAGTTCTTC. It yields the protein CAWSVGQGLYNEQFF.

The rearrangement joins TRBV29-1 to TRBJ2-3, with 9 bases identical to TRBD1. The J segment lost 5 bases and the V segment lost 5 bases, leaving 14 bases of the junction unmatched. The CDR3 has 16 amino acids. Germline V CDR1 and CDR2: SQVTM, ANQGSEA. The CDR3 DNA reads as TGCAGCGTTTGGCTTCTCCGGGACAGGGTGAAAGATACGCAGTATTTT. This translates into CSVWLLRDRVKDTQYF.

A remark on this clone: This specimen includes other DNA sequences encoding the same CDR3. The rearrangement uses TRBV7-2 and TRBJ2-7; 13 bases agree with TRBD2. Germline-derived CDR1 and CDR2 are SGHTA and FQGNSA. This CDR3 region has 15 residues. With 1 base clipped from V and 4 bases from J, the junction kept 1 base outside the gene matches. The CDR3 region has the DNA TGTGCCAGCAGCTTAGGGACTAGCGGGAGTTACGAGCAGTACTTC. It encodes CASSLGTSGSYEQYF.

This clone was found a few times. The CDR3 region is CASRPDSRYEQYF. In nucleotides, the CDR3 is TGTGCCAGCAGGCCAGACAGCCGCTACGAGCAGTACTTC. This rearrangement joins TRBV5-4 to TRBJ2-7; possible D gene TRBD1, 5 bases. This CDR3 region has 13 residues. Trimming left V 5 bases short and J 3 bases short, with 12 bases between. CDR1 is SGHNT and CDR2 is YYREEE in the germline V gene (reference sequence).

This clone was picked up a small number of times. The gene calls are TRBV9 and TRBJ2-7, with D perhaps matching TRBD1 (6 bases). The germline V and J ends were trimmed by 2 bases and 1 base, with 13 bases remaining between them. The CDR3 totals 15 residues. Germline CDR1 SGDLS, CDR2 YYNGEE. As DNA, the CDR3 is TGTGCCAGCAGCGTGACAGGAGGAACTTCCTACGAGCAGTACTTC. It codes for CASSVTGGTSYEQYF.

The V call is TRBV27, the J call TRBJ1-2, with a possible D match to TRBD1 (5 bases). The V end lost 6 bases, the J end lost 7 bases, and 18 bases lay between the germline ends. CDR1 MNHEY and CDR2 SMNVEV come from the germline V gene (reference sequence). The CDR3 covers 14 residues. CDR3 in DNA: TGTGCCAGCAGGGGGCAAGGGGTTGGTGGTGGCTACACCTTC. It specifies CASRGQGVGGGYTF.

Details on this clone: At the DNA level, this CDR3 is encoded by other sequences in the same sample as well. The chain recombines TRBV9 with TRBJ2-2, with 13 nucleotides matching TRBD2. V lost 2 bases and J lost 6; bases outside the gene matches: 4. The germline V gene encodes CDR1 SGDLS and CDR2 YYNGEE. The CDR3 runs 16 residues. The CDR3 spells CASSVGLAGSPGELFF. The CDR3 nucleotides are TGTGCCAGCAGCGTGGGACTAGCGGGAAGTCCCGGGGAGCTGTTTTTT.

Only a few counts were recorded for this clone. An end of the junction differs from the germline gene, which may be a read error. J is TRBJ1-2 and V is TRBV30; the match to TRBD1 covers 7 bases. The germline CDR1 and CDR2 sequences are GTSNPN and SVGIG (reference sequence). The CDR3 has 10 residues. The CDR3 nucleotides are TGTGCCTGGAGTCCTCGGACAGGATGCTTC. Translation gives CAWSPRTGCF.

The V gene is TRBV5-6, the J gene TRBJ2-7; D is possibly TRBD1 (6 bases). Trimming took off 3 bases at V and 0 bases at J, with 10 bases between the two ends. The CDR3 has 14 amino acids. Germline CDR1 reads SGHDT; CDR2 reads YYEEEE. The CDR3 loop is CASSSTGTSYEQYF. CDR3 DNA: TGTGCCAGCAGCTCGACAGGAACCTCCTACGAGCAGTACTTC.

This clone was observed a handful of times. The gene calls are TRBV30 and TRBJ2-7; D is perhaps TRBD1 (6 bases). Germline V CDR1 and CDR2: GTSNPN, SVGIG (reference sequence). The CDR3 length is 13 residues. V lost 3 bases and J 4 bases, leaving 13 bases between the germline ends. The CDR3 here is CAWREGTLYEQYF. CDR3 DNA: TGTGCCTGGAGGGAAGGGACACTTTACGAGCAGTACTTC.

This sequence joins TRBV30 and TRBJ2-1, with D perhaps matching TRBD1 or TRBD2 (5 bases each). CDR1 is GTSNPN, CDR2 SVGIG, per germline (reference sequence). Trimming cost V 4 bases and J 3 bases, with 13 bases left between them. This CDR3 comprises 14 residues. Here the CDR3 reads CAWTLGTYYNEQFF. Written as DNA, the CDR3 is TGTGCCTGGACATTAGGGACCTACTACAATGAGCAGTTCTTC. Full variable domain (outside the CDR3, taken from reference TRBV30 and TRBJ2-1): SQTIHQWPATLVQPVGSPLSLECTVEGTSNPNLYWYRQAAGRGLQLLFYSVGIGQISSEVPQNLSASRPQDRQFILSSKKLLLSDSGFYLCAWTLGTYYNEQFFGPGTRLTVL.

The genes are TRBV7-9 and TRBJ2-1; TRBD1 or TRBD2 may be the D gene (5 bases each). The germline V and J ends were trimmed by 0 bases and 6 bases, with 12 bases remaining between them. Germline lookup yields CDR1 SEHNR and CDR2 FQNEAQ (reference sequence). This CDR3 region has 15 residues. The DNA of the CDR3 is TGTGCCAGCAGCTTAGCTGAGGGGAGCGGCAATGAGCAGTTCTTC. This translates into CASSLAEGSGNEQFF.

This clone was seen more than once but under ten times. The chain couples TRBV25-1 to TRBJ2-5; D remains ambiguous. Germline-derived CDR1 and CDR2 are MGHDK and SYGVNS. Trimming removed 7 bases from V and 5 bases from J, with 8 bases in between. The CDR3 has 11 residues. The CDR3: CASMVLETQYF. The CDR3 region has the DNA TGTGCCAGCATGGTCTTGGAGACCCAGTACTTC.

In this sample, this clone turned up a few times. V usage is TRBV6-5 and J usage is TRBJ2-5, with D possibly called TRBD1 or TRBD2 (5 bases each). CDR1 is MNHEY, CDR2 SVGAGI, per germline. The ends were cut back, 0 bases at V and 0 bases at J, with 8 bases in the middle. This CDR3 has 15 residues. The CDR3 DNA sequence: TGTGCCAGCAGTTACTCGGGACGGTACCAAGAGACCCAGTACTTC. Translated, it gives CASSYSGRYQETQYF.

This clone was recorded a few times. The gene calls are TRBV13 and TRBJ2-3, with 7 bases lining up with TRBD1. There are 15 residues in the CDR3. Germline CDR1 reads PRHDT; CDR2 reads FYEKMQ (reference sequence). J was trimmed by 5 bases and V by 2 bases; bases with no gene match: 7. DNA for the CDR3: TGTGCCAGCAGCTTAAGGGGGCGGCCAGGAGATACGCAGTATTTT. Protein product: CASSLRGRPGDTQYF.

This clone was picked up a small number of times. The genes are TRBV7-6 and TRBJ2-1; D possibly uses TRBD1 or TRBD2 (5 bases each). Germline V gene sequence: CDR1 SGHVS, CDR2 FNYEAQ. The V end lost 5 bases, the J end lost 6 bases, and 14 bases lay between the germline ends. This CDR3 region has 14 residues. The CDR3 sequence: CASSAGRSANEQFF. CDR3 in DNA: TGTGCCAGCAGCGCAGGGCGTAGCGCCAATGAGCAGTTCTTC. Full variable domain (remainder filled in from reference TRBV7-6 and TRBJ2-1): GAGVSQSPRYKVTKRGQDVALRCDPISGHVSLYWYRQALGQGPEFLTYFNYEAQQDKSGLPNDRFSAERPEGSISTLTIQRTEQRDSAMYRCASSAGRSANEQFFGPGTRLTVL.

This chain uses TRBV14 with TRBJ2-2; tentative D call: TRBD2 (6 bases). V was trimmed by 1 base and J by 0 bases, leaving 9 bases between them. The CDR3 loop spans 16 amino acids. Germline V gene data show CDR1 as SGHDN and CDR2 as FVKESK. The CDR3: CASSQVGGSNTGELFF. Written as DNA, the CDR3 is TGTGCCAGCAGCCAAGTGGGGGGTTCGAACACCGGGGAGCTGTTTTTT.

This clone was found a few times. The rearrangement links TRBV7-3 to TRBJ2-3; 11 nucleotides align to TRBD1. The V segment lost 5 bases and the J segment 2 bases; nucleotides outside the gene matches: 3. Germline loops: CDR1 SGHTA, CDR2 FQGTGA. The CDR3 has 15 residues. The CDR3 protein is CASSRTGGVTDTQYF. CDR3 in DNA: TGTGCCAGCAGCCGGACAGGGGGCGTCACAGATACGCAGTATTTT.